The clone carrying this TCR beta chain was counted between two and nine times. The antigen is not known. TCRdb processed the 5' RACE reads anew with MiXCR; each CDR3 protein has one entry. The sample yields about 130,000 distinct CDR3 sequences, about 5.9% seen once. Per the germline V gene, CDR1 is SGHRS and CDR2 is YFSETQ. This CDR3 spans 17 amino acids. After removal of 4 bases from V and 1 base from J, the junction contained 12 bases not matched to a gene. This sample stems from a study of T-cell memory formation after mild COVID-19. Study overall: Each donor largely had its own TCR clusters. General observations from the study: Proof of SARS-CoV-2 specificity was absent for the second-wave clones that crested on day 37. Mainly CM and EM harbored the contracting CD4+ clones; mainly EMRA harbored the CD8+ ones.

The sample taken for sequencing was PBMCs or a T cell subset sorted from them (not recorded which). The genes are TRBV5-1 and TRBJ2-3, with TRBD1 matching 7 bases. The clonotype was recovered from an adult woman who had mild COVID-19 (a few samples of this study predate the infection). Cell type and time point are not known. The CDR3 DNA reads as TGCGCCAGCAGCGCCGGGACAGTAGGCTCTCGCACAGATACGCAGTATTTT. It is translated as CASSAGTVGSRTDTQYF. Using reference TRBV5-1 and TRBJ2-3 for the parts outside the CDR3, the full variable domain is KAGVTQTPRYLIKTRGQQVTLSCSPISGHRSVSWYQQTPGQGLQFLFEYFSETQRNKGNFPGRFSGRQFSNSRSEMNVSTLELGDSALYLCASSAGTVGSRTDTQYFGPGTRLTVL.